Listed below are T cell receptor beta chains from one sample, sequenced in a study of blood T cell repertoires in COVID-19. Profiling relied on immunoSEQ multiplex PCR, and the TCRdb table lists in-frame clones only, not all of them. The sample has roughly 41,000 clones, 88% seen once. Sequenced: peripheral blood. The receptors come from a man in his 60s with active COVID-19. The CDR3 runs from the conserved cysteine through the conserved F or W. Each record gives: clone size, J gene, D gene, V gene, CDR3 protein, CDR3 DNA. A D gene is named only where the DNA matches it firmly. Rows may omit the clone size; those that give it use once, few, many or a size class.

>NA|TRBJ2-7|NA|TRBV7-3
CASSSFPGGREQYF
TGTGCCAGCAGCTCATTCCCCGGAGGGCGGGAGCAGTACTTC
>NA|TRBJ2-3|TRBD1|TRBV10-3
CATGTEPTDTQYF
TGTGCCACCGGGACAGAACCCACAGATACGCAGTATTTT
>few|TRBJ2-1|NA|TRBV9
CASSESSYNEQFF
TGTGCCAGCAGCGAGAGCTCCTACAATGAGCAGTTCTTC
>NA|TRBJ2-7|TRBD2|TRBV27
CASSLLGGYSYEQYF
TGTGCCAGCAGTTTATTGGGGGGGTATTCCTACGAGCAGTACTTC
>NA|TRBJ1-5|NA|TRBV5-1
CASSLGGYSNQPQHF
TGCGCCAGCAGCTTGGGCGGTTATAGCAATCAGCCCCAGCATTTT
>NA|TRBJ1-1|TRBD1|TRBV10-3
CAIAPGTGVTEAFF
TGTGCCATCGCTCCCGGGACAGGGGTCACTGAAGCTTTCTTT
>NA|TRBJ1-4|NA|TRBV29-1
CSVFLAQFNEKLFF
TGCAGCGTGTTTTTGGCACAGTTTAATGAAAAACTGTTTTTT
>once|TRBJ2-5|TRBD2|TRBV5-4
CASSLGLAGFSETQYF
TGTGCCAGCAGCTTGGGCCTAGCGGGGTTTAGTGAGACCCAGTACTTC
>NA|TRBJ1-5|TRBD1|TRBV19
CASRSGTGIWPQHF
TGTGCCAGTAGGTCCGGGACAGGGATTTGGCCCCAGCATTTT
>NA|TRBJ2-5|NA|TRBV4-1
CASSQDRSDQETQYF
TGCGCCAGCAGCCAAGATCGTAGTGATCAAGAGACCCAGTACTTC
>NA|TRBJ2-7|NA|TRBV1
CTSSQDRSGTGIEQYF
TGCACCAGCAGCCAAGATAGGAGCGGGACGGGGATCGAGCAGTACTTC
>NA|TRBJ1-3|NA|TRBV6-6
CASTVQGKGGNTIYF
TGTGCCAGCACAGTACAGGGAAAAGGTGGAAACACCATATATTTT
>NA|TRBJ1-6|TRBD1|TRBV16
CASSQSGTGVHSPLHF
TGTGCCAGCAGCCAATCTGGGACAGGGGTTCATTCACCCCTCCACTTT
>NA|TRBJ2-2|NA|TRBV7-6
CASSPKIGWWGLATTGELFF
TGTGCCAGCAGCCCAAAGATTGGATGGTGGGGCCTCGCGACCACCGGGGAGCTGTTTTTT
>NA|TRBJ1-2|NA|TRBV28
CASTPSGVNYGYTF
TGTGCCAGCACCCCTTCCGGGGTGAACTATGGCTACACCTTC
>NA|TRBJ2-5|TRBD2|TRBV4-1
CASSRLRGDWETQYF
TGCGCCAGCAGCCGCCTACGGGGGGACTGGGAGACCCAGTACTTC
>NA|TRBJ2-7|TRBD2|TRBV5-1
CASSFGGVTSGAYEQYF
TGCGCCAGCAGCTTTGGAGGGGTTACTAGCGGCGCCTACGAGCAGTACTTC
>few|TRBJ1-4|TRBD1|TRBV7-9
CASSLSGDSFEKLFF
TGTGCCAGCAGCTTAAGTGGGGACAGTTTCGAAAAACTGTTTTTT
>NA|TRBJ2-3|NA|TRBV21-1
CASSTNDRGAVLSTDTQYF
TGTGCCAGCAGCACTAATGACAGGGGAGCCGTACTTAGCACAGATACGCAGTATTTT
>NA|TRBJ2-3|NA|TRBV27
CASSFGSPTDTQYF
TGTGCCAGCAGTTTCGGGAGTCCCACAGATACGCAGTATTTT
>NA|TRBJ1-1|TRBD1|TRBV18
CASRGQVNTEAFF
TGTGCCAGCCGCGGACAGGTAAACACTGAAGCTTTCTTT
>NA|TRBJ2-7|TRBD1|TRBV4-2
CASSQADGQGNYEQYF
TGTGCCAGCAGCCAAGCAGACGGACAGGGGAATTACGAGCAGTACTTC
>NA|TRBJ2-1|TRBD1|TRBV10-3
CAISLRDAGGNEQFF
TGTGCCATCAGCCTCCGGGACGCAGGGGGCAATGAGCAGTTCTTC
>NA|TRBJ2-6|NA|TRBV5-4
CASSPTGPGANVLTF
TGTGCCAGCAGCCCGACAGGACCTGGGGCCAACGTCCTGACTTTC
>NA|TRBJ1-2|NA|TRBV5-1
CASSPMSGNYGYTF
TGCGCCAGCAGCCCCATGTCCGGGAACTATGGCTACACCTTC
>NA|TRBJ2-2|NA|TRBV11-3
CASSLVGTSTGELFF
TGTGCCAGCAGCTTAGTTGGGACAAGCACCGGGGAGCTGTTTTTT
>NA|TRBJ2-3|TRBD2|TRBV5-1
CASSLVTGGYTDTQYF
TGCGCCAGCAGCTTGGTCACGGGAGGCTACACAGATACGCAGTATTTT
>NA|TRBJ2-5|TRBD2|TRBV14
CASSRTSGEETQYF
TGTGCCAGCAGCCGCACTAGCGGAGAAGAGACCCAGTACTTC
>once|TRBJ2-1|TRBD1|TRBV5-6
CASSPPGQGGNEQFF
TGTGCCAGCAGCCCTCCGGGACAGGGGGGCAATGAGCAGTTCTTC
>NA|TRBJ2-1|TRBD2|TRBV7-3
CASSLNAGGSYNEQFF
TGTGCCAGCAGCCTTAACGCGGGGGGCTCCTACAATGAGCAGTTCTTC
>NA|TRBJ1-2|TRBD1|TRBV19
CASSITSGTAYGYTF
TGTGCCAGTAGTATAACATCCGGGACAGCCTATGGCTACACCTTC
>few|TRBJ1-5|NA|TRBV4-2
CASSQELGRINQPQHF
TGTGCCAGCAGCCAAGAATTGGGGCGCATCAATCAGCCCCAGCATTTT
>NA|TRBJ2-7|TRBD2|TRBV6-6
CASSYAGVAYEQYF
TGTGCCAGCAGTTACGCGGGAGTCGCCTACGAGCAGTACTTC
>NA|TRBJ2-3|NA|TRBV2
CASSGNRDDTQYF
TGTGCCAGCAGTGGAAACAGGGACGATACGCAGTATTTT
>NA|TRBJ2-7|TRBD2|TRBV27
CASRGLAGHEQYF
TGTGCCAGCAGGGGACTAGCGGGCCACGAGCAGTACTTC
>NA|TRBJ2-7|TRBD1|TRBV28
CASGQGATYEQYF
TGTGCCAGCGGACAGGGAGCGACCTACGAGCAGTACTTC
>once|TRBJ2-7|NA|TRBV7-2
CASSLGGAGYEQYF
TGTGCCAGCAGCTTAGGAGGAGCGGGCTACGAGCAGTACTTC
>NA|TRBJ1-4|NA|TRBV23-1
CASGPGNEKLFF
TGCGCCAGCGGTCCAGGGAATGAAAAACTGTTTTTT
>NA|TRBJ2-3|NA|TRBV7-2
CASSPGQYTDTQYF
TGTGCCAGCAGCCCCGGACAGTACACAGATACGCAGTATTTT
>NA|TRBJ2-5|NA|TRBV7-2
CACSAKGISETQYF
TGTGCCTGCAGCGCTAAGGGGATCTCAGAGACCCAGTACTTC
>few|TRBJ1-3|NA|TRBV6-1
CASSASGEAISGNTIYF
TGTGCCAGCAGTGCCTCCGGGGAGGCCATCTCTGGAAACACCATATATTTT
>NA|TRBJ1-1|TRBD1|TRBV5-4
CASSLGSGTAEAFF
TGTGCCAGCAGCTTGGGTTCCGGGACAGCAGAAGCTTTCTTT
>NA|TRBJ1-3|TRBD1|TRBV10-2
CASSDGTGAGNTIYF
TGCGCCAGCAGTGATGGAACAGGGGCTGGAAACACCATATATTTT
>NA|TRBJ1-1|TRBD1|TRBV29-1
CSVDRTGRMNTEAFF
TGCAGCGTTGACCGGACAGGGCGGATGAACACTGAAGCTTTCTTT
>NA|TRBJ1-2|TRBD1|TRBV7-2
CASSLATQGAGSYGYTF
TGTGCCAGCAGCTTAGCGACACAGGGGGCGGGGAGCTATGGCTACACCTTC
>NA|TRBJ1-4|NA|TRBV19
CASRGQLVANEKLFF
TGTGCCAGTAGAGGACAGTTGGTGGCTAATGAAAAACTGTTTTTT
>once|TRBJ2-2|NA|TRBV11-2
CASSLAGGTGELFF
TGTGCCAGCAGCTTAGCCGGGGGTACCGGGGAGCTGTTTTTT
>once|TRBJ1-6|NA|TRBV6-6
CASSYSGISYNSPLHF
TGTGCCAGCAGTTACTCGGGCATCTCCTATAATTCACCCCTCCACTTT
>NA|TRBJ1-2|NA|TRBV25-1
CASSDGGVVHGYTF
TGTGCCAGCAGTGATGGGGGGGTTGTGCATGGCTACACCTTC
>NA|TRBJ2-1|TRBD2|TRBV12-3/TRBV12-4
CASSLGAGVEQFF
TGTGCCAGCAGTTTAGGAGCGGGAGTTGAGCAGTTCTTC
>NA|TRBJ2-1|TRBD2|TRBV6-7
CASSRHSSGKYNEQFF
TGTGCCAGCAGCAGACATTCTAGCGGGAAATACAATGAGCAGTTCTTC
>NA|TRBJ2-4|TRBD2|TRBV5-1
CASSLSSGSNIQYF
TGCGCCAGCAGCTTGTCTAGCGGGAGTAACATTCAGTACTTC
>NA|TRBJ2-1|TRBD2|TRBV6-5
CASSFLAGVDNEQFF
TGTGCCAGCAGTTTCTTAGCGGGAGTCGACAATGAGCAGTTCTTC